This is a list of T cell receptor beta chains from one sample in a study of CD8 T cells in ankylosing spondylitis. TCRdb re-derived calls from the 5' RACE reads in MiXCR, one entry per CDR3 protein. The profile shows 250,000 to 400,000 distinct CDR3 sequences, 9.5% to 13% of them singletons. Sequenced: blood, either unsorted or a sorted T cell fraction (not recorded which). Receptor source: a female donor with ankylosing spondylitis or in good health (not recorded which). The CDR3 runs from the conserved cysteine through the conserved F or W.

cdr3_length	v_call	j_call	cdr3_aa
12	TRBV29-1	TRBJ2-7	CSAGQAEGEQYF
17	TRBV24-1	TRBJ2-2	CATSEPSGREVTGELFF
13	TRBV29-1	TRBJ1-6	CSVKGQPNSPLHF
15	TRBV3-1	TRBJ2-2	CASSQGTGNTGELFF
15	TRBV5-4	TRBJ2-7	CASSHPLAGEGEQYF
12	TRBV5-1	TRBJ2-1	CASSLPTDEQFF
18	TRBV7-8	TRBJ2-7	CASSLAGLARRHTYEQYF
16	TRBV6-1	TRBJ1-5	CASSEVWQGGDQPQHF
12	TRBV3-1	TRBJ2-1	CASSQEGKIQFF
13	TRBV27	TRBJ1-5	CASRYRANQPQHF
14	TRBV3-1	TRBJ2-1	CASSQGSMLAGLIF
16	TRBV5-1	TRBJ1-1	CASSRDGTGGNTEAFF
16	TRBV7-8	TRBJ1-1	CASSLDIVGMNTEAFF
15	TRBV20-1	TRBJ2-7	CSDLAGGPGDFYQYF
12	TRBV12-3/TRBV12-4	TRBJ2-3	CASSLTADTQYF
14	TRBV5-1	TRBJ2-5	CASSLGTGEVTQYF
16	TRBV29-1	TRBJ2-7	CSVRTSGRAGAYEQYF
16	TRBV19	TRBJ2-4	CASSIIPTGPKNIQYF
14	TRBV3-1	TRBJ1-1	CASSPLLRPTEAFF